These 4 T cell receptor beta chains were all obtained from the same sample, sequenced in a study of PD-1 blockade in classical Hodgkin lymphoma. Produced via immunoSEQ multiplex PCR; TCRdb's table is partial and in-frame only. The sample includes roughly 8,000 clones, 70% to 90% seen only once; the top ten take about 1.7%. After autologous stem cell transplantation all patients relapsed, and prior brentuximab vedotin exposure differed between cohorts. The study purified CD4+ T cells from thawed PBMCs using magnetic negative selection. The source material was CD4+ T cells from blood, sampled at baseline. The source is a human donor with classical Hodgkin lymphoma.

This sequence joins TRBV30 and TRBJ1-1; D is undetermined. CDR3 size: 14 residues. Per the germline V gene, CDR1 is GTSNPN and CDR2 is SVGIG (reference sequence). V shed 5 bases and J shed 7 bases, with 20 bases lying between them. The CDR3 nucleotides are TGTGCCTGGGCTCTTGCGGGCATCGTTAGTGAAGCTTTCTTT. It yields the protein CAWALAGIVSEAFF.

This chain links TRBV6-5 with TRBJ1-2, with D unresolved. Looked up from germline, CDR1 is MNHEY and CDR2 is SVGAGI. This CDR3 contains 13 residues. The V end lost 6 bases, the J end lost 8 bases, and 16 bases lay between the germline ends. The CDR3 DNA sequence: TGTGCCAGCAGCCGAACTACAGACGGGGGCTACACCTTC. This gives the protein CASSRTTDGGYTF.

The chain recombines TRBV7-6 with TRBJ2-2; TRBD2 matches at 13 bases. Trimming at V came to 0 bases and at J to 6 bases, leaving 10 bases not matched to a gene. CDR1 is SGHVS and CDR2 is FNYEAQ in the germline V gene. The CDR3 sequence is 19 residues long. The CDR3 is CASSLALPTSGGRAGELFF. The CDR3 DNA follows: TGTGCCAGCAGCTTAGCGCTCCCGACTAGCGGGGGGCGAGCCGGGGAGCTGTTTTTT.

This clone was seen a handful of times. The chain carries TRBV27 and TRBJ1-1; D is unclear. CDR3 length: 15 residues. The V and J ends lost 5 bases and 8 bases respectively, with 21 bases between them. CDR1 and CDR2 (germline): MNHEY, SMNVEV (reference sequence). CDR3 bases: TGTGCCAGCAGTCCATCCGGAGCCCGCGAAGGGGAAGCTTTCTTT. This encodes CASSPSGAREGEAFF.